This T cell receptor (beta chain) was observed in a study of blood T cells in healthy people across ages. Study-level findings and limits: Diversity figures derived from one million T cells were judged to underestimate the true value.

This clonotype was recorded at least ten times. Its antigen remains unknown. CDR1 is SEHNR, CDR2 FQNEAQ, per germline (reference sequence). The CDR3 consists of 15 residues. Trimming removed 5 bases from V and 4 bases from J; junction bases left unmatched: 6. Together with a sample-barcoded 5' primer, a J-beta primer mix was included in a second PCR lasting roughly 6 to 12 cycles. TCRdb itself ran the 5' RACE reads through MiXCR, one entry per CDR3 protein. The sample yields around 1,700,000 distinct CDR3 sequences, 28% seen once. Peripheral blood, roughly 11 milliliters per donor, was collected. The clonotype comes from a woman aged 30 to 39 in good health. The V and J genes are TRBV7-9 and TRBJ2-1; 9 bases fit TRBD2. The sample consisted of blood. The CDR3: CASSRLAGSYNEQFF. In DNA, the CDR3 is TGTGCCAGCAGCCGCCTAGCGGGATCATACAATGAGCAGTTCTTC.